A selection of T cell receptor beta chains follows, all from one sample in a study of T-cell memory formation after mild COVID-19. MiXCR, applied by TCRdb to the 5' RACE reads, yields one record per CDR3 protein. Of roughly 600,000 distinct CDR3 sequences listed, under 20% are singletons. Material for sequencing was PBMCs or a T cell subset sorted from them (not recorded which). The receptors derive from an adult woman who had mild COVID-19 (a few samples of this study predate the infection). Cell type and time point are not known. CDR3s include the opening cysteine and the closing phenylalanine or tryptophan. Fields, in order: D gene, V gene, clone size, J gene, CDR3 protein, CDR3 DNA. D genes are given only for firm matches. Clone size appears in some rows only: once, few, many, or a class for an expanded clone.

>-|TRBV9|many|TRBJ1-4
CASSVGRVTEKLFF
TGTGCCAGCAGCGTAGGCCGGGTAACTGAAAAACTGTTTTTT
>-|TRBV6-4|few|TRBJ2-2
CASSDEGNTGELFF
TGTGCCAGCAGTGACGAGGGGAACACCGGGGAGCTGTTTTTT
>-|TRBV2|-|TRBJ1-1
CASTLGGAITEAFF
TGTGCCAGCACCCTGGGGGGGGCGATTACTGAAGCTTTCTTT
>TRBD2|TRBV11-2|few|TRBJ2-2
CASSPGLAGDGITGELFF
TGTGCCAGCAGCCCGGGACTAGCGGGAGATGGGATCACCGGGGAGCTGTTTTTT
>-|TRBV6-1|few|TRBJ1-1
CASSEGYRAALGAFF
TGTGCCAGCAGTGAAGGTTACAGGGCGGCTCTAGGGGCTTTCTTT
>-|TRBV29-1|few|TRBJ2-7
CSADDRYEQYF
TGCAGCGCCGATGACAGATACGAGCAGTACTTC
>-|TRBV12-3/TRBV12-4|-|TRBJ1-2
CASSLARGADYGYTF
TGTGCCAGCAGTTTAGCGCGGGGGGCCGACTATGGCTACACCTTC
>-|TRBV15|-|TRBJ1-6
CATSRGANSPLHF
TGTGCCACCAGCAGAGGCGCGAATTCACCCCTCCACTTT
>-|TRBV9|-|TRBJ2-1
CASSVATPQSEQFF
TGTGCCAGCAGCGTAGCGACTCCCCAAAGTGAGCAGTTCTTC
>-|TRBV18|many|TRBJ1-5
CASSPYGQPQHF
TGTGCCAGCTCACCATACGGTCAGCCCCAGCATTTT
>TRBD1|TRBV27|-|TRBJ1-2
CASRRAGGPYGYTF
TGTGCCAGCCGACGGGCAGGGGGCCCCTATGGCTACACCTTC
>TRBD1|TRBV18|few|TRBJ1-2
CASSPGTELGYGYTF
TGTGCCAGCTCACCCGGGACAGAACTGGGCTATGGCTACACCTTC
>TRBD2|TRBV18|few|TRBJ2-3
CASSPVSGRSTDTQYF
TGTGCCAGCTCACCAGTGAGCGGGAGGAGCACAGATACGCAGTATTTT
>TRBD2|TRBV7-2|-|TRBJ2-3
CASSLPVAGASTDTQYF
TGTGCCAGCAGCTTACCGGTAGCGGGGGCAAGCACAGATACGCAGTATTTT
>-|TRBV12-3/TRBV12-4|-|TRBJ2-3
CASSLGPQASVDTQYF
TGTGCCAGCAGTTTGGGCCCACAGGCTAGCGTGGATACGCAGTATTTT
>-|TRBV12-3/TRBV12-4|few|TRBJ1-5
CASSADGGAQPQHF
TGTGCCAGCAGTGCCGACGGGGGGGCACAGCCCCAGCATTTT
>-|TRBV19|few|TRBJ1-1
CASSTGVSEAFF
TGTGCCAGTAGTACAGGGGTTTCTGAAGCTTTCTTT
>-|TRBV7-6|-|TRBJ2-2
CASSLASSANTGELFF
TGTGCCAGCAGCTTAGCGTCGAGCGCGAACACCGGGGAGCTGTTTTTT
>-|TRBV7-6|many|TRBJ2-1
CASSPARGGGSNEQFF
TGTGCCAGCAGCCCAGCGAGGGGGGGAGGAAGCAATGAGCAGTTCTTC
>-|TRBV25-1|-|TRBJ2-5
CASSEGRRSQTQYF
TGTGCCAGCAGCGAAGGAAGGCGGAGTCAGACCCAGTACTTC
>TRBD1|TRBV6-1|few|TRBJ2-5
CASAGDREHKTRETQYF
TGTGCCAGCGCAGGGGACAGGGAGCACAAGACAAGGGAGACCCAGTACTTC
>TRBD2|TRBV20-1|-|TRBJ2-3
CSADGLAGGTDTQYF
TGCAGTGCCGATGGACTAGCGGGGGGAACAGATACGCAGTATTTT
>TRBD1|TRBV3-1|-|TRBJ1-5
CASSQAGTADQPQHF
TGTGCCAGCAGCCAAGCCGGGACAGCGGATCAGCCCCAGCATTTT
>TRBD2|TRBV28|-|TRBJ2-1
CASSLWTSGSRNEQFF
TGTGCCAGCAGTTTATGGACTAGCGGGAGCAGGAATGAGCAGTTCTTC
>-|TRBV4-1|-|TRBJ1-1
CASSPLPHTEAFF
TGCGCCAGCAGCCCCCTGCCCCACACTGAAGCTTTCTTT
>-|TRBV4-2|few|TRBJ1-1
CASSQDGSGGLNTEAFF
TGTGCCAGCAGCCAAGATGGGAGTGGTGGGTTGAACACTGAAGCTTTCTTT
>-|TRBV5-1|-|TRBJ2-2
CASSLALGANTGELFF
TGCGCCAGCAGCTTGGCATTAGGGGCGAACACCGGGGAGCTGTTTTTT
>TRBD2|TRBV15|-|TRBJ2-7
CATSRSVGGENQQYF
TGTGCCACCAGCAGAAGCGTTGGGGGGGAAAATCAGCAGTACTTC
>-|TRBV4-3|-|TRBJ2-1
CASSQDIGRGDNEQFF
TGCGCCAGCAGCCAGGACATAGGCCGGGGCGACAATGAGCAGTTCTTC
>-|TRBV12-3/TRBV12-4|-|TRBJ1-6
CASRAPGRGSPLHF
TGTGCCAGCAGAGCCCCGGGGCGCGGTTCACCCCTCCACTTT
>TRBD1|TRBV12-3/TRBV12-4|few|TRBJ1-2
CASNRGLVGYTF
TGTGCCAGCAACAGGGGTCTGGTTGGCTACACCTTC
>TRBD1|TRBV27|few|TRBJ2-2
CASSGQGAWVGELFF
TGTGCCAGCAGTGGACAGGGGGCTTGGGTCGGGGAGCTGTTTTTT
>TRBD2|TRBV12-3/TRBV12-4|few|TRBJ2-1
CASSQHLAGGEQFF
TGTGCCAGCAGTCAACATCTAGCGGGGGGTGAGCAGTTCTTC
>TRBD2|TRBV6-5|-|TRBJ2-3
CASNQLAGGTDTQYF
TGTGCCAGCAACCAGCTGGCGGGGGGCACAGATACGCAGTATTTT
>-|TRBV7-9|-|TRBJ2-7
CASSPIGFFYEQYF
TGTGCCAGCAGCCCGATAGGTTTTTTCTACGAGCAGTACTTC
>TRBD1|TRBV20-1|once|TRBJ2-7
CSAQKGQGAQEQYF
TGCAGTGCCCAGAAGGGACAGGGGGCTCAAGAGCAGTACTTC
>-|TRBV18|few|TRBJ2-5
CASSPLSGTEQETQYF
TGTGCCAGCTCACCACTCTCCGGAACGGAGCAAGAGACCCAGTACTTC
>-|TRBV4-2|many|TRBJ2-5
CASSQSARRETQYF
TGTGCCAGCAGCCAATCTGCCAGGAGAGAGACCCAGTACTTC
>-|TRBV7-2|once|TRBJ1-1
CASSLGQGREAFF
TGTGCCAGCAGCTTAGGCCAGGGTAGGGAAGCTTTCTTT
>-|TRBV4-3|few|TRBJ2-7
CASSPYRGASYEQYF
TGCGCCAGCAGCCCGTACCGTGGGGCTTCCTACGAGCAGTACTTC
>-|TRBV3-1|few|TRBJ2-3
CASRGELGTDTQYF
TGTGCCAGCAGAGGGGAGTTGGGCACAGATACGCAGTATTTT
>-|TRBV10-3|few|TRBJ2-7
CAISEGGKYEQYF
TGTGCCATCAGTGAGGGGGGAAAGTACGAGCAGTACTTC
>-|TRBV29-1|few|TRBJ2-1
CSVEDSLSYNEQFF
TGCAGCGTAGAAGACAGTTTAAGTTACAATGAGCAGTTCTTC
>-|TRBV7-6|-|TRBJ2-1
CASSFKAGEQFF
TGTGCCAGCAGCTTCAAGGCAGGGGAGCAGTTCTTC
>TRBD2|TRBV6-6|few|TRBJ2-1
CASSYPPRIAGGQNEQFF
TGTGCCAGCAGTTACCCCCCCAGGATAGCGGGAGGGCAGAATGAGCAGTTCTTC
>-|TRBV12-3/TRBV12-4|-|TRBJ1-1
CASSLALRPNFF
TGTGCCAGCAGTTTAGCGCTCAGGCCGAATTTCTTT
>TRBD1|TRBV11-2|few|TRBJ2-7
CASSRWAQGVPTMYF
TGTGCCAGCAGCCGATGGGCTCAGGGGGTCCCTACGATGTACTTC
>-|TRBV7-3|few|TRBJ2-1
CASSFDSLSYNEQFF
TGTGCCAGCAGCTTCGATTCTCTCTCCTACAATGAGCAGTTCTTC
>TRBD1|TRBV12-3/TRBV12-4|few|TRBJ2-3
CASRRRDSYTDTQYF
TGTGCCAGCAGGCGTAGGGACAGCTACACAGATACGCAGTATTTT
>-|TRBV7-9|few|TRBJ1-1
CASSFWGLNTEAFF
TGTGCCAGCAGCTTTTGGGGGCTGAACACTGAAGCTTTCTTT
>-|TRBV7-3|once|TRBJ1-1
CASSHTGGSAFF
TGTGCCAGCAGCCATACCGGTGGCTCAGCTTTCTTT
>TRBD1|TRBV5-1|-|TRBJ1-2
CASSSGQGKGYGYTF
TGCGCCAGCAGCTCGGGACAGGGAAAGGGGTATGGCTACACCTTC
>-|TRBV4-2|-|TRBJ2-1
CASSQPLGGGSNNEQFF
TGTGCCAGCAGCCAACCTCTCGGGGGCGGATCGAACAATGAGCAGTTCTTC